A single sample is the source of the 26 T cell receptor beta chains below, sequenced in a study of shared clonotypes between healthy human individuals. CD45RO-negative, CCR7-positively selected cells formed the naive CD8 fraction, excluding terminally differentiated effector memory CD45RA+ cells. TCRdb's copy holds only in-frame clones and misses some; the assay was immunoSEQ multiplex PCR. Of hundreds of thousands of clones in the sample, 96% were seen once. Sequenced material: naive CD8+ T cells sorted from blood. All receptors come from a woman aged 25 to 39 in good health.

The sample holds a few counts of this clone. This chain uses TRBV7-9 with TRBJ2-7; 7 bases fit TRBD1. The V segment lost 5 bases and the J segment 4 bases; nucleotides outside the gene matches: 17. The CDR3 loop spans 17 amino acids. Germline V gene lookup returns CDR1 SEHNR and CDR2 FQNEAQ (reference sequence). The CDR3 spells CASSTQSWTGPSYEQYF. DNA of the CDR3: TGTGCCAGCAGCACACAGAGTTGGACAGGACCTTCATACGAGCAGTACTTC.

The V call is TRBV7-8, the J call TRBJ2-2; 10 positions match TRBD1. Trimming cost V 2 bases and J 6 bases; bases outside gene matches: 6. The CDR3 runs 16 residues. CDR1 is SGHVS, CDR2 FQNEAQ, per germline. CDR3 region: CASSLLGTGVPGELFF. CDR3 nucleotides: TGTGCCAGCAGCTTATTAGGGACAGGGGTTCCCGGGGAGCTGTTTTTT.

The gene calls are TRBV4-2 and TRBJ2-1; 9 bases are a match to TRBD2. Trimming took 0 bases from V and 7 from J; bases not matched to a gene: 10. Germline values: CDR1 LGHNA, CDR2 YNFKEQ. The CDR3 runs 17 residues. The CDR3 here is CASSQDWVAGVWNEQFF. The CDR3 nucleotides read TGTGCCAGCAGCCAAGATTGGGTAGCGGGAGTCTGGAATGAGCAGTTCTTC.

The CDR3 spells CASSGLLAGYYEQYF. Written as DNA, the CDR3 is TGTGCCAGCAGCGGATTACTAGCGGGGTACTACGAGCAGTACTTC. V and J are TRBV7-2 and TRBJ2-7, with TRBD2 identical over 10 bases. J gave up 3 bases and V 5 bases, and 7 bases lay outside the gene matches. The CDR3 has 15 amino acids. Per the germline V gene, CDR1 is SGHTA and CDR2 is FQGNSA.

CDR3 in amino acids: CASSPEWGAYEQYF. The CDR3 bases are TGTGCCAGCAGTCCCGAGTGGGGAGCCTACGAGCAGTACTTC. The rearrangement joins TRBV28 to TRBJ2-5, with TRBD2 as a possible D gene (5 bases). TRBJ2-7 matches the DNA end more closely, so the J call is doubtful. Per germline, CDR1 MDHEN and CDR2 SYDVKM. The CDR3 contains 14 residues.

The rearrangement uses TRBV28 and TRBJ1-5; 7 bases fit TRBD1. This CDR3 has 14 amino acids. The germline gives CDR1 MDHEN, CDR2 SYDVKM. The V and J ends lost 5 bases and 5 bases, in that order; junction bases with no gene match: 6. The CDR3 DNA reads as TGTGCCAGCAGTAGCCGACAGGGAGATCAGCCCCAGCATTTT. Its protein is CASSSRQGDQPQHF.

The J gene is TRBJ2-4, the V gene TRBV28, with D possibly being TRBD1 (5 bases). Deletions cut 5 bases from V and 2 bases from J, with 10 bases between. Germline lookup yields CDR1 MDHEN and CDR2 SYDVKM. The CDR3 totals 14 residues. The CDR3: CASSLDSTKNIQYF. The CDR3 DNA reads as TGTGCCAGCAGTCTAGACAGTACCAAAAACATTCAGTACTTC.

This rearrangement joins TRBV9 to TRBJ2-1; 8 nucleotides align to TRBD1. Germline CDR1 and CDR2: SGDLS and YYNGEE. There are 15 residues in the CDR3. J was trimmed by 2 bases and V by 5 bases; bases with no gene match: 6. The CDR3 DNA reads TGTGCCAGCAGTGCGAGGACAGGGACCTACAATGAGCAGTTCTTC. Its translation: CASSARTGTYNEQFF.

J is TRBJ2-7 and V is TRBV27; D might be TRBD1 (6 bases). The CDR3 is 14 residues long. Per germline, CDR1 MNHEY and CDR2 SMNVEV (reference sequence). V lost 7 bases, J lost 3 bases, and 16 bases lay in between. The CDR3 is CASNLRGQGYEQYF. The CDR3 coding sequence is TGTGCCAGCAATCTAAGGGGACAAGGCTACGAGCAGTACTTC.

This clone was seen just once. This chain uses TRBV11-2 with TRBJ2-1; D is unresolved. This CDR3 region has 13 residues. The ends were cut back, 3 bases at V and 7 bases at J, with 10 bases in the middle. CDR1 SGHAT and CDR2 FQNNGV come from the germline V gene. CDR3 loop: CASSLDVLNEQFF. The CDR3 nucleotides read TGTGCCAGCAGCTTGGATGTATTGAATGAGCAGTTCTTC.

The CDR3 bases are TGTGCCAGCACTAGCGGGAACTACGAGCAGTACTTC. Translating gives CASTSGNYEQYF. This rearrangement joins TRBV11-2 to TRBJ2-7; 9 bases are shared with TRBD2. The CDR3 totals 12 residues. With 7 bases clipped from V and 3 bases from J, the junction kept 1 base outside the gene matches. The germline CDR1 and CDR2 sequences are SGHAT and FQNNGV. Looking up the rest from reference TRBV11-2 and TRBJ2-7 gives the full variable domain: EAGVAQSPRYKIIEKRQSVAFWCNPISGHATLYWYQQILGQGPKLLIQFQNNGVVDDSQLPKDRFSAERLKGVDSTLKIQPAKLEDSAVYLCASTSGNYEQYFGPGTRLTVT.

V and J are TRBV2 and TRBJ2-4; D assignment may be TRBD1 or TRBD2 (5 bases each). CDR1 is SNHLY, CDR2 FYNNEI, per germline. The CDR3 loop spans 18 amino acids. V shed 2 bases and J shed 0 bases, with 17 bases lying between them. CDR3 sequence: CASSERSGQKLAKNIQYF. As DNA, the CDR3 is TGTGCCAGCAGTGAAAGATCGGGGCAGAAACTAGCCAAAAACATTCAGTACTTC.

CDR3 DNA: TGTGCCAGCAGTCACACGTACGGGGCCGGGACAGGGAAAGAGACCCAGTACTTC. It is translated as CASSHTYGAGTGKETQYF. This sequence joins TRBV28 and TRBJ2-5; TRBD1 agrees at 9 bases. Unmatched junction bases numbered 16, after V lost 5 bases and J lost 3 bases. Germline-derived CDR1 and CDR2 are MDHEN and SYDVKM. The length of the CDR3 is 18 residues.

Points on this clone: The sample holds other DNA sequences that translate to the same CDR3. This chain uses TRBV7-6 with TRBJ2-5; D is possibly TRBD1 (6 bases). The CDR3 consists of 13 residues. Germline assignment: CDR1 SGHVS and CDR2 FNYEAQ. V dropped 1 base and J dropped 3 bases, with 6 bases sitting between them. CDR3 bases: TGTGCCAGCAGCTTAGACAGGGAAGAGACCCAGTACTTC. The encoded protein is CASSLDREETQYF.

This clone has a handful of counts. In the same sample, other DNA sequences code for this CDR3. V is TRBV28 and J is TRBJ2-7; tentative D call: TRBD2 (5 bases). V was trimmed by 3 bases and J by 1 base, leaving 13 bases between them. This CDR3 spans 15 amino acids. Per germline, CDR1 MDHEN and CDR2 SYDVKM. CDR3 DNA sequence: TGTGCCAGCAGTTTTCAAGTCGGGGAATCCTACGAGCAGTACTTC. This translates into CASSFQVGESYEQYF.

The CDR3 sequence: CASNLARGRTQYF. The CDR3 DNA reads TGTGCCAGTAATCTCGCGAGGGGGAGGACCCAGTACTTC. This rearrangement joins TRBV19 to TRBJ2-5; D is perhaps TRBD1 (6 bases). The V and J ends lost 7 bases and 7 bases respectively, with 16 bases between them. The CDR3 extends over 13 amino acids. CDR1 and CDR2 (germline): LNHDA, SQIVND (reference sequence).

This clone was recorded once. V gene TRBV5-1 combines with J gene TRBJ1-1, with D hard to call. CDR1 is SGHRS and CDR2 is YFSETQ in the germline V gene. CDR3 size: 14 residues. V dropped 4 bases and J dropped 3 bases, with 13 bases sitting between them. The CDR3 DNA reads as TGCGCCAGCAGCCCCGGATGGGAAGACACTGAAGCTTTCTTT. Translation: CASSPGWEDTEAFF.

The gene calls are TRBV29-1 and TRBJ2-3; TRBD2 aligns across 11 bases. Germline V gives CDR1 SQVTM, CDR2 ANQGSEA. Germline trimming cut 0 bases from V and 7 bases from J; bases unmatched to any gene: 12. The CDR3 runs 17 residues. This chain's CDR3 is CSVEDPRSLAGVHTQYF. CDR3 nucleotide sequence: TGCAGCGTTGAAGATCCCCGGTCACTAGCGGGAGTACATACGCAGTATTTT.

The chain joins TRBV27 to TRBJ2-1, with D maybe TRBD2 (6 bases). This CDR3 is built from 16 residues. Looked up from germline, CDR1 is MNHEY and CDR2 is SMNVEV (reference sequence). V lost 5 bases and J 2 bases, leaving 16 bases between the germline ends. CDR3 nucleotides: TGTGCCAGCAGTCCCCCCCTAGCGCGCCCCTACAATGAGCAGTTCTTC. Translation: CASSPPLARPYNEQFF.

Points on this clone: One junction end disagrees with the germline gene, perhaps due to a read error. J is TRBJ1-1 and V is TRBV5-4; D ambiguous. The CDR3 extends over 13 amino acids. Per germline, CDR1 SGHNT and CDR2 YYREEE (reference sequence). The CDR3 coding sequence is TGTGCCGGCAGCTTTGAGCTGAACACTGAAGCTTTCTTT. Protein: CAGSFELNTEAFF.

The rearrangement joins TRBV10-3 to TRBJ1-4; tentatively, D is TRBD1 (5 bases). The germline V and J ends were trimmed by 0 bases and 8 bases, with 16 bases remaining between them. Germline V gives CDR1 ENHRY, CDR2 SYGVKD. This CDR3 is 16 amino acids long. The CDR3 nucleotides are TGTGCCATCAGTGAGTCGGTGGGGCTGGATTCGGAAAAACTGTTTTTT. This gives the protein CAISESVGLDSEKLFF.

V and J are TRBV7-8 and TRBJ1-2; 7 positions match TRBD1. V gave up 1 base and J gave up 3 bases; unmatched junction bases: 11. This CDR3 has 17 amino acids. Germline CDR1 and CDR2: SGHVS and FQNEAQ. The CDR3 sequence is CASSLERSAGGYYGYTF. The DNA for the CDR3 is TGTGCCAGCAGCTTAGAAAGGTCGGCAGGGGGTTACTATGGCTACACCTTC.

This chain joins TRBV9 and TRBJ2-1; tentative D call: TRBD2 (5 bases). The ends were cut back, 4 bases at V and 0 bases at J, with 11 bases in the middle. This CDR3 is 15 amino acids long. Germline V gives CDR1 SGDLS, CDR2 YYNGEE. CDR3 in DNA: TGTGCCAGCAGCCCCGGGGAAAGCTCCTACAATGAGCAGTTCTTC. As protein: CASSPGESSYNEQFF.

The gene calls are TRBV7-9 and TRBJ2-3; D not resolved. From germline, CDR1 is SEHNR and CDR2 FQNEAQ (reference sequence). CDR3 length: 13 residues. The V end lost 5 bases, the J end lost 0 bases, and 6 bases lay between the germline ends. The CDR3 region has the DNA TGTGCCAGCAGCCCGACTAGCACAGATACGCAGTATTTT. Translating gives CASSPTSTDTQYF.

This clone occurred once. The rearrangement joins TRBV28 to TRBJ1-5; D might be TRBD1 (6 bases). The V end was cut by 3 bases, the J end by 4 bases, with 10 bases between. CDR1 and CDR2 (germline): MDHEN, SYDVKM. The CDR3 spans 14 residues. CDR3 amino acids: CASSFGQQNQPQHF. The CDR3 nucleotides are TGTGCCAGCAGTTTTGGACAGCAAAATCAGCCCCAGCATTTT.

This chain links TRBV6-4 with TRBJ1-1, with 8 nucleotides matching TRBD1. Losses at the gene ends were 6 bases for V and 6 bases for J; bases not matched to a gene: 6. The CDR3 is made up of 13 amino acids. Germline CDR1 and CDR2: MRHNA and SNTAGT. CDR3 in DNA: TGTGCCAGCAGCGCCGAACAGGGGGCTGAAGCTTTCTTT. Translation gives CASSAEQGAEAFF.